A selection of T cell receptor beta chains follows, all from one sample in a study of T cells expressing NK-cell markers. From its re-call of the 5' RACE reads, TCRdb lists each CDR3 protein once, without DNA. The sample spans more than 400,000 distinct CDR3 sequences; the ten largest clones claim more than 7%. Sequences were obtained from blood T cells: a sorted CD56 or NKG2C T cell subset, CD4+ or CD8+ T cells, or bulk PBMC T cells (not recorded which). The receptor set was obtained from a woman aged 18 to 75 in good health. The CDR3 runs from the conserved cysteine through the conserved F or W.

CDR3 length	V gene	J gene	CDR3 protein
14	TRBV27	TRBJ2-7	CASSLTGADYEQYF
13	TRBV6-6	TRBJ1-3	CASSRDRADTIYF
14	TRBV11-2	TRBJ2-1	CASTSRQGYNEQFF
15	TRBV20-1	TRBJ2-2	CSADDWGRGTGELFF
15	TRBV7-7	TRBJ2-1	CASSLRLAGMDEQFF
14	TRBV5-6	TRBJ2-1	CASSPIGSYNEQFF
15	TRBV6-1	TRBJ2-1	CASSRLGGEYNEQFF
13	TRBV27	TRBJ1-1	CASSFRVLTEAFF
17	TRBV4-3	TRBJ1-4	CASSQDSDVRKNEKLFF
16	TRBV12-3/TRBV12-4	TRBJ2-3	CASSFLTSGLENTQYF
12	TRBV5-1	TRBJ1-2	CASSFDRGGYTF
17	TRBV25-1	TRBJ1-1	CASSARPDRGPNTEAFF
12	TRBV18	TRBJ1-1	CASSPAAGEAFF
18	TRBV10-3	TRBJ2-1	CAISEPPGLAAGYNEQFF
13	TRBV20-1	TRBJ2-5	CSARAWKGETQYF
16	TRBV4-1	TRBJ2-3	CASSQDASLITDTQYF
16	TRBV11-2	TRBJ2-5	CASSLVGSGGQETQYF
12	TRBV5-1	TRBJ2-7	CASSHGTYEQYF
18	TRBV2	TRBJ1-3	CASSEWDGGSWTGNTIYF
16	TRBV4-1	TRBJ2-1	CASSQTEIEFYNEQFF
13	TRBV30	TRBJ1-4	CAWRAPTNEKLFF
17	TRBV20-1	TRBJ2-3	CSASKPGPRSLTDTQYF
14	TRBV15	TRBJ1-5	CATSVRGRVQPQHF
15	TRBV6-5	TRBJ2-2	CASSYTGLGTGELFF
17	TRBV11-2	TRBJ1-6	CASSSITGAGRNSPLHF
14	TRBV12-3/TRBV12-4	TRBJ2-1	CASKIAGGTVEQFF
13	TRBV29-1	TRBJ2-4	CSGVGTTKNIQYF
18	TRBV6-1	TRBJ1-6	CASTPPRTGSSYNSPLHF
15	TRBV5-1	TRBJ1-2	CASSLSQGLSYGYTF
17	TRBV18	TRBJ2-6	CASSPFQGSSGANVLTF
13	TRBV10-3	TRBJ1-1	CAISESIRDEAFF
15	TRBV4-3	TRBJ2-3	CASSQDYRSTDTQYF
15	TRBV13	TRBJ2-1	CASSLDRGGLNEQFF
16	TRBV5-1	TRBJ2-5	CASSGPGLARQETQYF
13	TRBV12-3/TRBV12-4	TRBJ2-7	CASRQGGSYEQYF
11	TRBV20-1	TRBJ2-1	CSAREIAGQFF
11	TRBV12-3/TRBV12-4	TRBJ2-1	CASTLDLGQFF
13	TRBV20-1	TRBJ1-1	CSVRGPKATEAFF
12	TRBV7-2	TRBJ2-4	CASSSQDHIQYF
12	TRBV7-9	TRBJ1-1	CASSPDGFEAFF
16	TRBV4-1	TRBJ2-3	CASSQAGGPSVDTQYF
15	TRBV7-2	TRBJ2-3	CASSLEAGGTDTQYF
15	TRBV7-9	TRBJ2-1	CASSLEVTVYNEQFF
13	TRBV7-2	TRBJ1-1	CASSLWSNTEAFF
15	TRBV20-1	TRBJ2-3	CSARVGTSKEDTQYF
13	TRBV19	TRBJ1-2	CASTMRGDYGYTF
15	TRBV5-1	TRBJ2-5	CASSLTRAFKETQYF
15	TRBV12-3/TRBV12-4	TRBJ1-2	CASSPTHRPGYGYTF
15	TRBV18	TRBJ1-5	CASSPDTSGIQPQHF
17	TRBV4-3	TRBJ2-1	CASSQDEEREVYNEQFF
13	TRBV2	TRBJ2-7	CASREPLNYEQYF
17	TRBV7-2	TRBJ2-7	CASSLASRTGGTYEQYF
15	TRBV20-1	TRBJ1-2	CSAQDRGRIRGGYTF
12	TRBV30	TRBJ2-1	CACLRVNNEQFF
15	TRBV5-1	TRBJ2-3	CASSWGTGATDTQYF
17	TRBV10-3	TRBJ1-5	CAISESGRQGASQPQHF
15	TRBV20-1	TRBJ1-5	CSASPFRGEFQPQHF